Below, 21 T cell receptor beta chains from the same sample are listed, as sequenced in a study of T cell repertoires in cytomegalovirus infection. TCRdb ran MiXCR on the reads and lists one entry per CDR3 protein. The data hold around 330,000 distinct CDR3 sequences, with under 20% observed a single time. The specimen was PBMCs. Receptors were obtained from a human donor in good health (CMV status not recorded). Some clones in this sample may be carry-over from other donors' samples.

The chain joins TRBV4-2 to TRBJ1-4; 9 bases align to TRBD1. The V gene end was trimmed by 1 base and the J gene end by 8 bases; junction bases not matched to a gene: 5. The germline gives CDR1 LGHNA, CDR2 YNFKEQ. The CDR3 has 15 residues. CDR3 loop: CASSQAGQGDEKLFF. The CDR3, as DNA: TGTGCCAGCAGCCAAGCGGGACAGGGAGACGAAAAACTGTTTTTT.

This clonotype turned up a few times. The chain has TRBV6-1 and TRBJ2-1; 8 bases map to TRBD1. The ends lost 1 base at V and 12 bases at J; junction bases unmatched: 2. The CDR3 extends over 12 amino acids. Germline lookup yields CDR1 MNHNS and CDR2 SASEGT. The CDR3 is CASSEGGQGQFF. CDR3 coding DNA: TGTGCCAGCAGTGAAGGAGGACAGGGGCAGTTCTTC.

CDR3 residues: CASRRTGGGQETQYF. The CDR3 region has the DNA TGTGCCAGCAGACGGACAGGGGGGGGTCAGGAGACCCAGTACTTC. The chain links TRBV14 to TRBJ2-5; 10 bases match TRBD1. The CDR3 sequence is 15 residues long. Germline CDR1 SGHDN, CDR2 FVKESK. The trim removed 6 bases at V and 5 bases at J, leaving 9 bases unmatched.

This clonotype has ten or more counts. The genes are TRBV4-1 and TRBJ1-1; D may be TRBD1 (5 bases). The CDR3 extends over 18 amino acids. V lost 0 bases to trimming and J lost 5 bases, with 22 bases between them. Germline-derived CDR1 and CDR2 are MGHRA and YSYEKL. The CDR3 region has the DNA TGCGCCAGCAGCCAAGAGATAGGGGAAGAGCTTCTGGGTACTGAAGCTTTCTTT. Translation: CASSQEIGEELLGTEAFF.

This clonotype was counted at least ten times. CDR3 nucleotide sequence: TGTGCCAGCAGCTACGGGCCGTCAGGCACAGATACGCAGTATTTT. Protein product: CASSYGPSGTDTQYF. The chain is built from TRBV7-2 and TRBJ2-3; no clear D. The germline CDR1 and CDR2 sequences are SGHTA and FQGNSA. The CDR3 consists of 15 residues. V gave up 4 bases and J gave up 1 base, with 12 bases separating them.

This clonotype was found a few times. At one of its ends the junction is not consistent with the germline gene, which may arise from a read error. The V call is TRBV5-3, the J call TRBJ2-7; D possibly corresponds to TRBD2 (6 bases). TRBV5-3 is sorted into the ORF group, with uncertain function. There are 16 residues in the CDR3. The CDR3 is CASSLSNRAGSYEQYF. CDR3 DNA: TGTGCCAGCAGCTTGTCCAATCGGGCGGGGTCCTACGAGCAGTACTTC.

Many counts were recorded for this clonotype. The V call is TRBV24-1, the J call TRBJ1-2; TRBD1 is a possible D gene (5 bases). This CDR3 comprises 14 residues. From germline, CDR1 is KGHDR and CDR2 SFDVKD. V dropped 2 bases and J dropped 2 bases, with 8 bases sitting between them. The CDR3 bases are TGTGCCACCAGTGATTCCAGGGCGAACTATGGCTACACCTTC. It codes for CATSDSRANYGYTF.

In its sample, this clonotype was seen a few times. The CDR3, as DNA: TGTGCCAGCAGCCAATCGATGGGGACAAGTATGAACACTGAAGCTTTCTTT. Protein product: CASSQSMGTSMNTEAFF. The genes are TRBV16 and TRBJ1-1; tentatively, D is TRBD1 (6 bases). Trimming took 0 bases from V and 0 from J, leaving 14 bases between them. The CDR3 runs to 17 residues. CDR1 and CDR2 from the germline V gene are KGHSY and FQNENV.

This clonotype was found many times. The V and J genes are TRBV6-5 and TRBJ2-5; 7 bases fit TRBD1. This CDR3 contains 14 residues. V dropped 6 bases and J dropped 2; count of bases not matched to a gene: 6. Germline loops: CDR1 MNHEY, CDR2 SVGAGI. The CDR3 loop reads CASRTHRGQETQYF. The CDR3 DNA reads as TGTGCCAGCAGAACACACAGGGGTCAAGAGACCCAGTACTTC.

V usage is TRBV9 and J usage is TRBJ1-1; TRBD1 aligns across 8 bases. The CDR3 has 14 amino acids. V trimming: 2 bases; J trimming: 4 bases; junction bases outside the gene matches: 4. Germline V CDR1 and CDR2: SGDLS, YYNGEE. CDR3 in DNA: TGTGCCAGCAGCGTTACCACAGGGGGCACTGAAGCTTTCTTT. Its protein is CASSVTTGGTEAFF.

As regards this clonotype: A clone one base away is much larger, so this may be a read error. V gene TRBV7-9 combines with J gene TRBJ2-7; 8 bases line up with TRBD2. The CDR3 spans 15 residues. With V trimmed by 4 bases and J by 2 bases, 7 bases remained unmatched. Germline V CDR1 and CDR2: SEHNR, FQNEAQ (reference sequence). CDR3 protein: CASSCPGRGAYEQYF. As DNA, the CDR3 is TGTGCCAGCAGCTGCCCCGGGCGGGGGGCCTACGAGCAGTACTTC. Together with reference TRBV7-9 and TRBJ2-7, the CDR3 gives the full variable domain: DTGVSQNPRHKITKRGQNVTFRCDPISEHNRLYWYRQTLGQGPEFLTYFQNEAQLEKSRLLSDRFSAERPKGSFSTLEIQRTEQGDSAMYLCASSCPGRGAYEQYFGPGTRLTVT.

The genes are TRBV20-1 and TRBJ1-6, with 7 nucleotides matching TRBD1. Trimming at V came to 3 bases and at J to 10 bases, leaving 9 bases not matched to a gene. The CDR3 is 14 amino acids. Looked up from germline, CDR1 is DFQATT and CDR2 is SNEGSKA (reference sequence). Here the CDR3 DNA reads TGCAGTGCTAGGGGGCAGGGGGACAGCTCACCCCTCCACTTT. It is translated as CSARGQGDSSPLHF.

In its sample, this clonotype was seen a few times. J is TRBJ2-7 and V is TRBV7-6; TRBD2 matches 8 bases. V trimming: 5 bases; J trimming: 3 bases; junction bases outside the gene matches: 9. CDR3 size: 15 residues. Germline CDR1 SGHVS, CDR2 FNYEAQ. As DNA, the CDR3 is TGTGCCAGCAGCCTGACTAGCGAAAGACGCTACGAGCAGTACTTC. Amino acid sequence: CASSLTSERRYEQYF. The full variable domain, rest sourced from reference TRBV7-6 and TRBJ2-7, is GAGVSQSPRYKVTKRGQDVALRCDPISGHVSLYWYRQALGQGPEFLTYFNYEAQQDKSGLPNDRFSAERPEGSISTLTIQRTEQRDSAMYRCASSLTSERRYEQYFGPGTRLTVT.

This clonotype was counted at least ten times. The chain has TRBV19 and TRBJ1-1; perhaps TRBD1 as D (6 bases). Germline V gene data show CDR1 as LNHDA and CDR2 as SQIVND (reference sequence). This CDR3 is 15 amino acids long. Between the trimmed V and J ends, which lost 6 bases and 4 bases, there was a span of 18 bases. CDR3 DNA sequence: TGTGCCAGTAGGATACAGGGAGGCTTGGGCACTGAAGCTTTCTTT. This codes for CASRIQGGLGTEAFF.

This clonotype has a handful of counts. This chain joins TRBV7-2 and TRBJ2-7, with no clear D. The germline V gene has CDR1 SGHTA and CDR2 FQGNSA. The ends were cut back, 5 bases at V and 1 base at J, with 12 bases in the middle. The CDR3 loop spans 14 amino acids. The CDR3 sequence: CASSPGFQSYEQYF. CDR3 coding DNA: TGTGCCAGCAGCCCGGGCTTCCAATCCTACGAGCAGTACTTC.

CDR3 loop: CSASPGQEMIQYF. In nucleotides, the CDR3 is TGCAGTGCTAGTCCGGGACAGGAAATGATTCAGTACTTC. The V call is TRBV20-1, the J call TRBJ2-4; 8 positions agree with TRBD1. This CDR3 has 13 amino acids. The V and J ends lost 3 bases and 10 bases, in that order; junction bases with no gene match: 8. The germline V gene encodes CDR1 DFQATT and CDR2 SNEGSKA (reference sequence).

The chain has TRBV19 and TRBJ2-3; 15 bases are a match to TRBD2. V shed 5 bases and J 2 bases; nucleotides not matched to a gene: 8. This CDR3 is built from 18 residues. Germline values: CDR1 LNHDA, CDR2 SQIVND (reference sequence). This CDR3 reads CASSSGTSGGPTTDTQYF. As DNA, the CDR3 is TGTGCCAGTAGTTCCGGGACTAGCGGGGGGCCCACCACAGATACGCAGTATTTT.

The CDR3, as DNA: TGTGCCAGTAGTACCGCCACAGGGAGCCCGTCGTCACCCCTCCACTTT. Its protein is CASSTATGSPSSPLHF. J is TRBJ1-6 and V is TRBV19; tentative D call: TRBD1 (6 bases). Germline loops: CDR1 LNHDA, CDR2 SQIVND (reference sequence). Trimming pared 4 bases from V and 10 bases from J, leaving 20 bases between. This CDR3 spans 16 amino acids.

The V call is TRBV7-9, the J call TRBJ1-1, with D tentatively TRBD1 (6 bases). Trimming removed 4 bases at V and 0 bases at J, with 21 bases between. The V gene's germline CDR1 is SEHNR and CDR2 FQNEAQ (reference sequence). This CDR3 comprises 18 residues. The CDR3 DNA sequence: TGTGCCAGCAGCTCACCACTGAAGAGGGACATCATGAACACTGAAGCTTTCTTT. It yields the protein CASSSPLKRDIMNTEAFF.

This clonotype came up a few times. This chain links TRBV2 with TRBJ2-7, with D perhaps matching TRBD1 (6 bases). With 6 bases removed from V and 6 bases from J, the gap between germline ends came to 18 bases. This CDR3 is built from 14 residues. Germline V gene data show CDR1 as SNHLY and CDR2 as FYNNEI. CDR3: CASSLAQGSREQYF. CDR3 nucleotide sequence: TGTGCCAGCAGCCTAGCACAGGGATCACGCGAGCAGTACTTC.

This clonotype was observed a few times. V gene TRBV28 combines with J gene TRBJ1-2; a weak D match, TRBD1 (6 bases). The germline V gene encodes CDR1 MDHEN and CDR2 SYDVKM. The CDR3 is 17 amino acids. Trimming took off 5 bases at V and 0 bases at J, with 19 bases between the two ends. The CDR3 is CASSGAGQPTPNYGYTF. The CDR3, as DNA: TGTGCCAGCAGTGGGGCGGGACAACCAACCCCTAACTATGGCTACACCTTC.